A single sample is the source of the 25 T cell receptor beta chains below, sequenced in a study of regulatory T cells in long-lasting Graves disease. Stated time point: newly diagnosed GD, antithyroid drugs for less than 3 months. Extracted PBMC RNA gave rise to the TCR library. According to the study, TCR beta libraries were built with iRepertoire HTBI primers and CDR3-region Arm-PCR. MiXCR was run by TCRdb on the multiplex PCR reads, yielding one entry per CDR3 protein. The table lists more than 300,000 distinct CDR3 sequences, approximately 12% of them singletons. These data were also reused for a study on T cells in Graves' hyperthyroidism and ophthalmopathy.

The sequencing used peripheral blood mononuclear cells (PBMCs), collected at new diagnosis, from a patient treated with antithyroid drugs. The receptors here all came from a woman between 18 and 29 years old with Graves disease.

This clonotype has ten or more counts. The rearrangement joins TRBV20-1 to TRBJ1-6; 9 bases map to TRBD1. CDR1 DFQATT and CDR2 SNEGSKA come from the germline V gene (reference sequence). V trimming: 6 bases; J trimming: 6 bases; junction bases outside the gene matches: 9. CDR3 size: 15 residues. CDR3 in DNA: TGCAGTGCCGTCAAGGGACAGGGACTTAATTCACCCCTCCACTTT. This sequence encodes CSAVKGQGLNSPLHF.

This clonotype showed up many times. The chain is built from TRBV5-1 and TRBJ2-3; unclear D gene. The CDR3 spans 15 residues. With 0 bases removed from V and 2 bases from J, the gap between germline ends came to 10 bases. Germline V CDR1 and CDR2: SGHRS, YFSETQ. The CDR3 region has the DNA TGCGCCAGCAGCTTGGGCGGAAGTATCACAGATACGCAGTATTTT. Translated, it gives CASSLGGSITDTQYF.

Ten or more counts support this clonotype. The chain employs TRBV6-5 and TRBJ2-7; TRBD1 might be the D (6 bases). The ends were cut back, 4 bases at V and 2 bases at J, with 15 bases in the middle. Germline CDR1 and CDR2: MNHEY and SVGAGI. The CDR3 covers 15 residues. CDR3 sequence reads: CASSSSGTRAYEQYV. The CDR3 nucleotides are TGTGCCAGCAGTTCCTCCGGGACAAGAGCCTACGAGCAGTACGTC.

CDR3 amino acids: CASSSRLAGGPSDTQYF. The CDR3, as DNA: TGTGCCAGCAGTTCTAGACTAGCGGGAGGGCCCAGTGATACGCAGTATTTT. J is TRBJ2-3 and V is TRBV27; 14 bases line up with TRBD2. The CDR3 has 17 residues. The germline V gene encodes CDR1 MNHEY and CDR2 SMNVEV (reference sequence). Unmatched junction bases numbered 9, after V lost 4 bases and J lost 6 bases.

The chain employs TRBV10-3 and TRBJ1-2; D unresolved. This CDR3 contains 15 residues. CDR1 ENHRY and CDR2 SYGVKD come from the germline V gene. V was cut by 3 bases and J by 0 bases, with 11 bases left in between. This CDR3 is CAISELVGSNYGYTF. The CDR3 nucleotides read TGTGCCATCAGTGAATTGGTAGGGTCTAACTATGGCTACACCTTC.

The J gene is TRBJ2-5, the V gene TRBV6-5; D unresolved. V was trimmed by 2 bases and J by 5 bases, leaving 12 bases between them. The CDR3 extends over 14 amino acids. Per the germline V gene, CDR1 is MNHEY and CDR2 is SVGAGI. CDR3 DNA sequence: TGTGCCAGCAGTTACGGGGTATATCATGAGACCCAGTACTTC. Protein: CASSYGVYHETQYF.

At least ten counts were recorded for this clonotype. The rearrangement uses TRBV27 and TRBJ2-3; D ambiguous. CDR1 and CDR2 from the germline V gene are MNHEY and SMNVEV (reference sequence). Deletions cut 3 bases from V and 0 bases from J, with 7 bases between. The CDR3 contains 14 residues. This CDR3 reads CASSLVVSTDTQYF. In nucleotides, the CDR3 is TGTGCCAGCAGTTTGGTGGTTAGCACAGATACGCAGTATTTT.

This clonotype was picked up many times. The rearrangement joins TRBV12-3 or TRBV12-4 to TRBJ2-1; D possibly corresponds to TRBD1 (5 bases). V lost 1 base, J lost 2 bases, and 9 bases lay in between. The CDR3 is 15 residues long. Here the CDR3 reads CASSLGTNTYNEQFF. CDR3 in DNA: TGTGCCAGCAGTTTAGGGACAAACACCTACAATGAGCAGTTCTTC.

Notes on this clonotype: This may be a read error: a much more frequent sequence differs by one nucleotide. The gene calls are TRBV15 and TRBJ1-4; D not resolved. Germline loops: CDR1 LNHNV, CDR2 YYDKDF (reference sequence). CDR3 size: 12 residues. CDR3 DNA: TGTGCCACCAGCAAGCTGGCCGAAAAACTGCTTTTT. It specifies CATSKLAEKLLF.

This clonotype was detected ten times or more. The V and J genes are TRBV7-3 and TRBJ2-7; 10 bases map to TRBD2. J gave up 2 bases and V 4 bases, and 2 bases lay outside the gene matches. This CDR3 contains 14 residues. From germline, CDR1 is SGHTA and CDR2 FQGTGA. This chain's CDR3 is CASSWTSGTYEQYF. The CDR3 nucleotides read TGTGCCAGCAGCTGGACTAGCGGCACCTACGAGCAGTACTTC.

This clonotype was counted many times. The CDR3 spells CASLRNMNTEAFF. As DNA, the CDR3 is TGTGCCTCCCTCAGAAACATGAACACTGAAGCTTTCTTT. V and J are TRBV30 and TRBJ1-1; D is ambiguous. This CDR3 comprises 13 residues. Looked up from germline, CDR1 is GTSNPN and CDR2 is SVGIG (reference sequence). V was trimmed by 7 bases and J by 0 bases, leaving 12 bases between them.

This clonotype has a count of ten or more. CDR3 loop: CASRKTRGTGELFF. The CDR3 DNA follows: TGTGCCAGCAGGAAGACCCGGGGCACCGGGGAGCTGTTTTTT. The rearrangement uses TRBV28 and TRBJ2-2; perhaps TRBD2 as D (5 bases). The germline gives CDR1 MDHEN, CDR2 SYDVKM. V lost 6 bases to trimming and J lost 4 bases, with 12 bases between them. There are 14 residues in the CDR3.

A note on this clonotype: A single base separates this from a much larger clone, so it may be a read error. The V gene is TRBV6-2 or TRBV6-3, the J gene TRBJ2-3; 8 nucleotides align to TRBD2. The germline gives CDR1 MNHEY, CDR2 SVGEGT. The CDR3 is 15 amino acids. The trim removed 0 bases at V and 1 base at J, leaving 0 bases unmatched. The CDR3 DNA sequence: TGTGCCAGCAGTTACTCAGCGGGGGGCACAGATACGCAGTATTTT. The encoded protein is CASSYSAGGTDTQYF.

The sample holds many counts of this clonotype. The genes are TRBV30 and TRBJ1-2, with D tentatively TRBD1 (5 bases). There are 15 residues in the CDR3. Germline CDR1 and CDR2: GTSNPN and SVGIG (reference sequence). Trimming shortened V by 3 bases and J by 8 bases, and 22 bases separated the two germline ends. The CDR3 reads CAWSRAQGRANGYTF. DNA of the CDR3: TGTGCCTGGAGCAGGGCCCAGGGAAGGGCTAACGGCTACACCTTC. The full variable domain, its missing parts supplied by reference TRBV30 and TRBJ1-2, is SQTIHQWPATLVQPVGSPLSLECTVEGTSNPNLYWYRQAAGRGLQLLFYSVGIGQISSEVPQNLSASRPQDRQFILSSKKLLLSDSGFYLCAWSRAQGRANGYTFGSGTRLTVV.

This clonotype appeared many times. CDR3 loop: CASRGGGLSSYNEQFF. The CDR3 DNA sequence: TGTGCCAGCAGGGGGGGGGGATTGAGCTCCTACAATGAGCAGTTCTTC. The chain links TRBV28 to TRBJ2-1; the match to TRBD2 covers 7 bases. The CDR3 spans 16 residues. V was pared by 6 bases and J by 0 bases, with 8 bases of the junction left unmatched. In germline, CDR1 is MDHEN, CDR2 SYDVKM.

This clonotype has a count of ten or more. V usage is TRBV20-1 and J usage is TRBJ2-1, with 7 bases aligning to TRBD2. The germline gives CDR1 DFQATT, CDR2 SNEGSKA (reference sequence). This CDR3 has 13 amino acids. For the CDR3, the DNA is TGCAGCTGCAGTGGGGGGGAATACAATGAGCAGTTCTTC. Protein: CSCSGGEYNEQFF.

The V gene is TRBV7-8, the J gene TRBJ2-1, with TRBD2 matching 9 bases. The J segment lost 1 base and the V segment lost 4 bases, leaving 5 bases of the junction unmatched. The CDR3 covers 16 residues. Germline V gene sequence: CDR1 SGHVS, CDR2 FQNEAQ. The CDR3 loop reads CASSYGTSRSYNEQFF. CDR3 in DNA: TGTGCCAGCAGCTATGGGACTAGCAGGTCCTACAATGAGCAGTTCTTC.

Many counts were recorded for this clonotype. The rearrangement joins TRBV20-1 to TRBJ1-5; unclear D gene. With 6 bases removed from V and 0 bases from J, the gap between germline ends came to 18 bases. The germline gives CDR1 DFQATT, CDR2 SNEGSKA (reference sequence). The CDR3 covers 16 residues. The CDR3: CSALSPGGYSNQPQHF. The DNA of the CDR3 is TGCAGTGCCCTCTCTCCGGGTGGTTATAGCAATCAGCCCCAGCATTTT.

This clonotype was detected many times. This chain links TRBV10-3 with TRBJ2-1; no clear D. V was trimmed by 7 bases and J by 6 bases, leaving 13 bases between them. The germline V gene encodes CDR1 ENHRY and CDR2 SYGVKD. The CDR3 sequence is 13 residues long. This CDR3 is CAITQGWGNEQFF. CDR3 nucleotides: TGTGCCATCACCCAAGGTTGGGGCAATGAGCAGTTCTTC.

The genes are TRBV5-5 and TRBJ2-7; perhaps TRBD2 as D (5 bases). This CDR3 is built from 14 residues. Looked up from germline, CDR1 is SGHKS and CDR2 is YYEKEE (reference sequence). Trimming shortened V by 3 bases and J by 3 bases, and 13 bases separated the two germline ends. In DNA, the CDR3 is TGTGCCAGCAGCTACACTAGTGTTGGCTACGAGCAGTACGTC. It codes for CASSYTSVGYEQYV.

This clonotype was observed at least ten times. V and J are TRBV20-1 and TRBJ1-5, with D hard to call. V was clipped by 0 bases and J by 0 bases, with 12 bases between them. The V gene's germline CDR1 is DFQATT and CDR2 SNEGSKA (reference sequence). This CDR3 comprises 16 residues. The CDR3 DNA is TGCAGTGCTAGAGAATCCGGGCGATATAGCAATCAGCCCCAGCATTTT. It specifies CSARESGRYSNQPQHF.

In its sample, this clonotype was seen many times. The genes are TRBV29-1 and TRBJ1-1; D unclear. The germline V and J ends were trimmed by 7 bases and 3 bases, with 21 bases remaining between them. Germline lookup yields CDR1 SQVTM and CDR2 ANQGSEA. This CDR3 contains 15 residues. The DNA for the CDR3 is TGCAGCGCCATCACAAGCGGGCACATGGACACTGAAGCTTTCTTT. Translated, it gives CSAITSGHMDTEAFF.

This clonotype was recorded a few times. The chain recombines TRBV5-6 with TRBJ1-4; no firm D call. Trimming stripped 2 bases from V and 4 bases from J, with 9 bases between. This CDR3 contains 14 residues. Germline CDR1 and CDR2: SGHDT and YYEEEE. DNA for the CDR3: TGTGCCAGCAGCTTATACCGTCGTAATGAAAAACTGTTTTTT. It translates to CASSLYRRNEKLFF.

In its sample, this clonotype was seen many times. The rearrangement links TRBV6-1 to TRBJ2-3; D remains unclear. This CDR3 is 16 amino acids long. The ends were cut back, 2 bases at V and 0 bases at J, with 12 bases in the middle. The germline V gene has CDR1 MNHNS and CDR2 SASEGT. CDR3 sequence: CASSELRVFSTDTQYF. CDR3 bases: TGTGCCAGCAGTGAATTAAGGGTTTTCAGCACAGATACGCAGTATTTT.

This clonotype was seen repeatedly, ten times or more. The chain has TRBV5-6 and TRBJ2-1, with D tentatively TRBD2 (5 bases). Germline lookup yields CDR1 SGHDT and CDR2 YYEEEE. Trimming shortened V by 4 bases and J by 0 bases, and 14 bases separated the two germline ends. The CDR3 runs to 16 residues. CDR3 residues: CASSGYWESSYNEQFF. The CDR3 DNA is TGTGCCAGCAGCGGATATTGGGAGAGCTCCTACAATGAGCAGTTCTTC.